This T cell receptor (beta chain) was identified in a study of T cell responses to AZD1222 COVID-19 vaccine (dated by TCRdb to the early 2020s). Background for the entire study: AZD1222 recipients whose second dose came at about 4 weeks and those whose second dose came at about 12 weeks were combined into one group, since spike-specific TCR depth and breadth did not differ between the two schedules. A total of 233 trial participants underwent TCR sequencing, of whom 200 to 220 had received two doses of AZD1222 and approximately 25 had received two doses of the MenACWY control vaccine. Trial participants were enrolled into age subgroups of 18-55, 56-69 and 70-plus years, which contained around 140, 26 and 57 TCR-sequenced participants, respectively.

The germline V and J ends show losses of 6 bases and 6 bases respectively, and no gene match explains 9 bases of the junction. The germline V gene provides CDR1 SNHLY and CDR2 FYNNEI. The CDR3 contains 17 residues, cysteine and phenylalanine counted. Of all the DNA, just the CDR3 is kept, 51 bases in frame from base 1. Results and caveats for the whole study, not just this receptor: No day 14 peak-response samples were available, so repertoires were characterized only after the peak T cell response. Reportedly, almost half of the unique spike-specific TCRs recognized epitopes lying outside the regions that are mutated in the B.1.351 and B.1.1.7 variants. Conclusions about previously exposed vaccinees are limited because only a handful of AZD1222 recipients were SARS-CoV-2 seropositive at baseline. The whole spike protein was spanned by vaccine-associated CD4 TCRs, and dominant responses were seen in regions 160-218 and 743-854. The 56-69-year group was small, and its depth increase did not reach significance, likely because of low power. Most participants were white British and females outnumbered males, and the authors suggested that clonal diversity may have been underestimated. After two AZD1222 doses, spike-specific TCR breadth and depth were significantly higher than at day 0 and than in MenACWY recipients.

The time point label corresponds to: baseline before first vaccination. Vaccinee samples came from UK trials COV001 and COV002, including a single-blind randomized controlled phase 2/3 trial of AZD1222 (ChAdOx1 nCoV-19) in healthy adults. Trial participant PBMC samples were collected at day 0 and day 28 after the second dose for TCRbeta chain sequencing. The CDR3 regions of human TCRbeta chains were analyzed by immunosequencing. Per the source publication's procedure: Repertoire TCRs were matched against a reference library of SARS-CoV-2-specific TCRs generated with the MIRA antigen-specificity platform. Breadth meant the fraction of unique TCRs that were SARS-CoV-2-associated, whereas depth meant the fraction of total T cells that were SARS-CoV-2-associated. Using the MIRA data, each spike-specific TCR was assigned both to the spike region to which the TCR was reactive and to a CD4 or CD8 class. Log10-transformed breadth and depth values were compared by one-way ANOVA with Sidak's multiple comparisons tests. TCRdb limited this immuneACCESS table to in-frame rearrangements with V and J called. A share of clones is missing; checked studies link under half to unresolved V genes, and the rest is unexplained. That table furnishes V, J and clone size, whereas the DNA furnished D and trimming. The sample table holds about 88,000 clones, of which about 89% were seen once. The ten largest clones take up 3.5% to 4% of the sample.

Comments on this clone: Its antigen remains unidentified. Base qualities are not recorded, but no much larger clone differs from it by a single base.

The sample in question was peripheral blood, obtained on day 0 of AZD1222 vaccination. The chain uses TRBV2 and TRBJ2-4, with TRBD2 identical over 15 junction bases. The receptor's source is an adult in good health. The base sequence is TGTGCCAGCAGCCCCCCGGGACTAGCGGGGGGCCGAAACATTCAGTACTTC. This translates into CASSPPGLAGGRNIQYF.